Here is one TCR beta chain with its context. The antigen is undetermined. Generated by immunoSEQ multiplex PCR, the TCRdb table keeps only in-frame clones and is missing some. Of about 180,000 clones listed, about 87% are singletons. This specimen belongs to a study of cytomegalovirus exposure and HLA in healthy donors. Study background: According to later analysis, the same platform produced the roughly 130 validation and under 700 first-cohort repertoires. Study conclusions and caveats: The tendency of first-cohort TCR clusters to co-occur in the 120 or so validation repertoires emerged from a later analysis. Usually a TCR sequence was rare, but some public TCRs were found in many donors.

The J segment lost 6 bases and the V segment lost 2 bases, leaving 5 bases of the junction unmatched. The CDR3 loop spans 13 amino acids. Germline V gene sequence: CDR1 SQVTM, CDR2 ANQGSEA. The sequence was obtained from a woman aged 25-40 years in good health and CMV-seronegative. V usage is TRBV29-1 and J usage is TRBJ1-1; 8 positions agree with TRBD1. Sequences were obtained from PBMCs. CDR3 bases: TGCAGCGTTGAACGACAGGGGAGGTCTGAAGCTTTCTTT. It codes for CSVERQGRSEAFF.